The entry below describes one T cell receptor beta chain. What it recognizes is unknown. This table comes from immunoSEQ multiplex PCR, and its TCRdb copy is limited to in-frame clones, with some not included. Here the sample spans fewer than 100,000 clones, over 75% being singletons. The sample is drawn from a study of OX40 agonist ivuxolimab in advanced cancers. Study information: Patients were dosed with the agonistic anti-OX40 (CD134) antibody ivuxolimab. Notes on the study in general: Expanded peripheral T-cell antigen specificity went undetermined. Partly responding patients at 0.1-3.0 mg/kg showed some of the smallest clonal expansion. Both CD4+ and CD8+ T cell populations in blood had undergone clonal expansion by week 6 at 0.1 to 3.0 mg/kg.

The CDR3 runs to 14 residues. In germline, CDR1 is SGHRS, CDR2 YFSETQ. The V segment lost 7 bases and the J segment 1 base; nucleotides outside the gene matches: 2. This receptor was identified in an adult with an advanced solid tumor such as melanoma, head and neck, liver or kidney cancer. V usage is TRBV5-1 and J usage is TRBJ2-7, with TRBD2 identical over 13 bases. The sample consisted of CD4+ or CD8+ T cells sorted from blood, taken in a trial of the OX40 agonist ivuxolimab. The CDR3 sequence is CASRLAGGSYEQYF. DNA for the CDR3: TGCGCCAGCCGACTAGCGGGGGGTTCCTACGAGCAGTACTTC.